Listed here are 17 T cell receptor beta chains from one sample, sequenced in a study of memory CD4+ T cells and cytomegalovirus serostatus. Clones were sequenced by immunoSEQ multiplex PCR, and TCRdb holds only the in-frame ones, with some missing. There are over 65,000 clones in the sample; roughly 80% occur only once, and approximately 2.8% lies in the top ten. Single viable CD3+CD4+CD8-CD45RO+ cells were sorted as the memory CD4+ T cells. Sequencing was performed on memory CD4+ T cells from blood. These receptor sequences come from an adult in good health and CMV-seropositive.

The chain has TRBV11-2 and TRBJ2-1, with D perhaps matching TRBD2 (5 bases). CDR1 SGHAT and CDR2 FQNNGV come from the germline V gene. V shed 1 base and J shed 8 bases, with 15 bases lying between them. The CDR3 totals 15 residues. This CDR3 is CASSLGFGVGHEQFF. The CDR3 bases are TGTGCCAGCAGCTTAGGGTTCGGGGTAGGACATGAGCAGTTCTTC.

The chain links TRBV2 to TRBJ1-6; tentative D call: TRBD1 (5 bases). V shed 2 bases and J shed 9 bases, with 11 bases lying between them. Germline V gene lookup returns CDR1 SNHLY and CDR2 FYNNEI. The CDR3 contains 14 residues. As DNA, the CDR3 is TGTGCCAGCAGTGAACCAGGGAGGGCTTCACCCCTCCACTTT. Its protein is CASSEPGRASPLHF.

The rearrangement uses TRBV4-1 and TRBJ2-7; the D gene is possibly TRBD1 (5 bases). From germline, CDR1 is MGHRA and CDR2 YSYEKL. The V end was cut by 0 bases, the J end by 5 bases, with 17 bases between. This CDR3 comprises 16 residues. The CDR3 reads CASSQETDLTSNEQYF. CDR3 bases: TGCGCCAGCAGCCAAGAGACAGATTTAACCTCAAACGAGCAGTACTTC.

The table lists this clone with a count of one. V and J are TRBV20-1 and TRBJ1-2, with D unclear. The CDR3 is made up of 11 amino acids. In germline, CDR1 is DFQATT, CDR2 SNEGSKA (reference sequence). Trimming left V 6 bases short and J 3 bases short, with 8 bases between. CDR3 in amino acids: CSAGKDYGYTF. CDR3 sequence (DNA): TGCAGTGCAGGGAAGGACTATGGCTACACCTTC.

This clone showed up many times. For the CDR3, the DNA is TGTGCCAGCAGCGCCCAGGGCCACGCGGGAAACACCATATATTTT. This gives the protein CASSAQGHAGNTIYF. The chain is built from TRBV11-2 and TRBJ1-3, with D perhaps matching TRBD1 (5 bases). Between the trimmed V and J ends, which lost 5 bases and 4 bases, there was a span of 15 bases. Germline CDR1 is SGHAT and CDR2 is FQNNGV. The CDR3 loop spans 15 amino acids.

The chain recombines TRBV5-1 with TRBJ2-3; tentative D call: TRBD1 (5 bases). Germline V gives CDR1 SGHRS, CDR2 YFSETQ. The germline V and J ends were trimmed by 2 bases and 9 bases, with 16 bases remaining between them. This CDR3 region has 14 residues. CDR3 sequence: CASSLRQGKETQYF. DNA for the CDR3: TGCGCCAGCAGCTTACGTCAGGGAAAAGAGACGCAGTATTTT.

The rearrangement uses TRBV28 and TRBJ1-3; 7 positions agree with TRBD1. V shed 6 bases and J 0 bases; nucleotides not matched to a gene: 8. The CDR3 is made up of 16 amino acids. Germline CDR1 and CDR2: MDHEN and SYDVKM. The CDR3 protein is CASRGTGADSGNTIYF. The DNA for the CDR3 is TGTGCCAGCAGGGGTACAGGGGCCGACTCTGGAAACACCATATATTTT. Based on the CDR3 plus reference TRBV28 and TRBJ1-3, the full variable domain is DVKVTQSSRYLVKRTGEKVFLECVQDMDHENMFWYRQDPGLGLRLIYFSYDVKMKEKGDIPEGYSVSREKKERFSLILESASTNQTSMYLCASRGTGADSGNTIYFGEGSWLTVV.

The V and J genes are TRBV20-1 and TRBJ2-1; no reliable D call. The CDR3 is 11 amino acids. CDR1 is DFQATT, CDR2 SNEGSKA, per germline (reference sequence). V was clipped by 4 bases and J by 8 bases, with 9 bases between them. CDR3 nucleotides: TGCAGTGCTACCATCGGAGATGAGCAGTTCTTC. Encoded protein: CSATIGDEQFF.

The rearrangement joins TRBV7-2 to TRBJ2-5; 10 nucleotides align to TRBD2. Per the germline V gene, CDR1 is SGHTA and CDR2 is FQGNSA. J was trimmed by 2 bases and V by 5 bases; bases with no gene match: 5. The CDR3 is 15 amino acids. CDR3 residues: CASSRGLANQETQYF. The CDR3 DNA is TGTGCCAGCAGCAGGGGACTAGCGAATCAAGAGACCCAGTACTTC.

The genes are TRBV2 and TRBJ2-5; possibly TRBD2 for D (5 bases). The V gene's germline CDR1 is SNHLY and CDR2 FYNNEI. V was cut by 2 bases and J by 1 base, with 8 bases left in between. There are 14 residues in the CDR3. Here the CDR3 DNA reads TGTGCCAGCAGTGAATCGACTACCCAAGAGACCCAGTACTTC. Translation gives CASSESTTQETQYF. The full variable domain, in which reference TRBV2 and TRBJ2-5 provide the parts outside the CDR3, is EPEVTQTPSHQVTQMGQEVILRCVPISNHLYFYWYRQILGQKVEFLVSFYNNEISEKSEIFDDQFSVERPDGSNFTLKIRSTKLEDSAMYFCASSESTTQETQYFGPGTRLLVL.

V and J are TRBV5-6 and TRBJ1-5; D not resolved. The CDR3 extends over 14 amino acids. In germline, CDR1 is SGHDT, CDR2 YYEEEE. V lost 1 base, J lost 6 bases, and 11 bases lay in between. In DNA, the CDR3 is TGTGCCAGCAGCTTGACCCCATCAGGTCAGCCCCAGCATTTT. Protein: CASSLTPSGQPQHF.

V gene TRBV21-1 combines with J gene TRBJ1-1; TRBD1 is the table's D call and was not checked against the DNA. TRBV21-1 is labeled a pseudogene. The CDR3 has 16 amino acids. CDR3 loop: CASSKVRGRWGTEAFF. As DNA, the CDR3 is TGTGCCAGCAGCAAAGTTAGGGGGCGTTGGGGCACTGAAGCTTTCTTT.

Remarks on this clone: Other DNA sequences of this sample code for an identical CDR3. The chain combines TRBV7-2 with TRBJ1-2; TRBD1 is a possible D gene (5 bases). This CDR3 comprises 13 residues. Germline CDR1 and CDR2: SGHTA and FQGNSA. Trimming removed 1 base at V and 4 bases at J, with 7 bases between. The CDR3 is CASSLGGAYGYTF. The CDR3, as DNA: TGTGCCAGCAGCTTAGGCGGGGCCTATGGCTACACCTTC.

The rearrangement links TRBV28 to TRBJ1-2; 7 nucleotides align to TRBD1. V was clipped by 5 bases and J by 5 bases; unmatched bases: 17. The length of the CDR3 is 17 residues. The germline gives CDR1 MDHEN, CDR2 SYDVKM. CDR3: CASSRADPGQRAYGYTF. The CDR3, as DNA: TGTGCCAGCAGTCGGGCGGATCCGGGACAGAGAGCATATGGCTACACCTTC.

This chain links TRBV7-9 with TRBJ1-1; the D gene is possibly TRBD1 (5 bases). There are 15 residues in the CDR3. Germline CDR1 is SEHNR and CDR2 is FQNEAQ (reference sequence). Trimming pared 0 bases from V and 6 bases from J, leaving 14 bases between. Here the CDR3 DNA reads TGTGCCAGCAGCTTAGCGCCGGAATACAGGCCTGAAGCTTTCTTT. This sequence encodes CASSLAPEYRPEAFF. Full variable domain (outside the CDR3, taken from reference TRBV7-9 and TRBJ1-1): DTGVSQNPRHKITKRGQNVTFRCDPISEHNRLYWYRQTLGQGPEFLTYFQNEAQLEKSRLLSDRFSAERPKGSFSTLEIQRTEQGDSAMYLCASSLAPEYRPEAFFGQGTRLTVV.

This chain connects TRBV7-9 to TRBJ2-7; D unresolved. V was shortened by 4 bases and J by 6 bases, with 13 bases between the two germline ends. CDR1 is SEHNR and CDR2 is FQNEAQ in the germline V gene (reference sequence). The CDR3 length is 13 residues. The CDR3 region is CASSSGRLGEQYV. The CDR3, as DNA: TGTGCCAGCAGCTCTGGACGCTTAGGCGAGCAGTACGTC.

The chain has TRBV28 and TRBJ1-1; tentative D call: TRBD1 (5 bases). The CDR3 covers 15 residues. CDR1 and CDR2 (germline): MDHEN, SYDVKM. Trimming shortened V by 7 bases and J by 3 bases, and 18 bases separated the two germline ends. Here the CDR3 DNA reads TGTGCCAGCACCTCCACTAATTACAGGCACACTGAAGCTTTCTTT. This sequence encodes CASTSTNYRHTEAFF.